This T cell receptor beta chain appears in the sequencing data of a study of radiotherapy plus CTLA-4 blockade in lung cancer. The CDR3 runs 11 residues. V was shortened by 4 bases and J by 3 bases, with 2 bases between the two germline ends. Germline V gene data show CDR1 as SGHTA and CDR2 as FQGNSA. Data came from immunoSEQ multiplex PCR; TCRdb stores just in-frame clones and leaves some out. Counted here are around 82,000 clones, around 87% occurring once; the ten biggest clones make up 16%. The sample consisted of peripheral blood, taken from a patient treated with radiotherapy plus ipilimumab. The chain couples TRBV7-2 to TRBJ2-3; D not certain. This sequence originates from a human donor with non-small cell lung cancer that progressed on radiotherapy plus ipilimumab. CDR3 coding DNA: TGTGCCAGCAGCTATACAGATACGCAGTATTTT. It specifies CASSYTDTQYF. Drawing the rest from reference TRBV7-2 and TRBJ2-3, the complete variable domain is GAGVSQSPSNKVTEKGKDVELRCDPISGHTALYWYRQSLGQGLEFLIYFQGNSAPDKSGLPSDRFSAERTGGSVSTLTIQRTQQEDSAVYLCASSYTDTQYFGPGTRLTVL.